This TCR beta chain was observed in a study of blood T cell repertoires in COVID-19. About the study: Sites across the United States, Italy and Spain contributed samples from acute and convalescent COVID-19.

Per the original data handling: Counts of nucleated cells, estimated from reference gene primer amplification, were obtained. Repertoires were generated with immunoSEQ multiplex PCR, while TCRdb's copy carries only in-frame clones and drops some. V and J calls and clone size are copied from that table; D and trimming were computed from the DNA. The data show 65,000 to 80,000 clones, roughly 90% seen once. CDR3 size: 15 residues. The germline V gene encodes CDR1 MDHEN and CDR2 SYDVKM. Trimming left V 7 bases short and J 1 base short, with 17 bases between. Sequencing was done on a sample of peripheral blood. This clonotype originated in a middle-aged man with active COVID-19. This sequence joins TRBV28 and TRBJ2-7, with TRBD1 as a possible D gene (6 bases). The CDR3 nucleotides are TGTGCCAGCACCTGGGGGCAGGGAAAATCCTACGAGCAGTACTTC. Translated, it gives CASTWGQGKSYEQYF.